This T cell receptor (beta chain) was recorded in a study of cytomegalovirus exposure and HLA in healthy donors. PCR employed 60 Vbeta and 13 Jbeta primers. Only in-frame clones appear in the TCRdb table, and some are missing; sequencing was by immunoSEQ multiplex PCR. The sample includes around 130,000 clones, 75% to 85% of them seen just once. Regarding this clone: A junction end diverges from the germline sequence, so it may reflect a read error.

Germline V gene sequence: CDR1 MNHEY, CDR2 SVGAGI. CDR3 length: 14 amino acids. The chain carries TRBV6-5 and TRBJ1-1; TRBD1 aligns across 9 bases. Sequences were obtained from PBMCs. The receptor was derived from a man aged 35-49 years in good health and CMV-seronegative. CDR3 amino acids: CASNPDRGNNEAFF. CDR3 coding DNA: TGTGCCAGCAACCCGGACAGGGGAAACAATGAAGCTTTCTTT.